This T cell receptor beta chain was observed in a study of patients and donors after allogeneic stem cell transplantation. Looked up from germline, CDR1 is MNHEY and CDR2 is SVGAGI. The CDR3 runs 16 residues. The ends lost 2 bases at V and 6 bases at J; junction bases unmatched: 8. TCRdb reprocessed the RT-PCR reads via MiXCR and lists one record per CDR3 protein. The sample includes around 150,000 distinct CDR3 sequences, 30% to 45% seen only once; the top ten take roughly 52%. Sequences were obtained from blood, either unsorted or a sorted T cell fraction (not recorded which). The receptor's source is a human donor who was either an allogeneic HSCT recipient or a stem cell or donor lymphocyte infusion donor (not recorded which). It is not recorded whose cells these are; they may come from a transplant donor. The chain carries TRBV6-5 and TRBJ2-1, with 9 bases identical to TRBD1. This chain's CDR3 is CASSYLPGQGRNEQFF. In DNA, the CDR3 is TGTGCCAGCAGTTACCTACCGGGACAGGGACGCAATGAGCAGTTCTTC.